The clone carrying this T cell receptor beta chain was seen a few times. Its cognate antigen is unknown. This sample is drawn from a study of T cell repertoires in cytomegalovirus infection. Study background: The authors relied on CMV epitopes, both recently identified HLA-C-restricted and well-studied HLA-B-restricted. Carrying CMV and the relevant HLA type showed in public TCR beta signatures. General observations from the study: Ex vivo, HLA-C-restricted CMV-specific TCR beta clonotypes prevailed over the rest of the response.

Each CDR3 protein is one row after TCRdb ran MiXCR on the reads. The data contain about 110,000 distinct CDR3 sequences, over 30% of them singletons. Per germline, CDR1 MNHNY and CDR2 SVGAGI (reference sequence). CDR3 size: 16 residues. The ends were cut back, 2 bases at V and 0 bases at J, with 10 bases in the middle. The chain employs TRBV6-6 and TRBJ2-2; perhaps TRBD1 as D (5 bases). The clonotype comes from a human donor in good health (CMV status not recorded). Some clones in this sample may be carry-over from other donors' samples. This specimen was CD8+ T cells from cultured PBMCs, taken from culture after CMV antigen stimulation. The DNA for the CDR3 is TGTGCCAGCAGTTACACAGACAGTCCGAACACCGGGGAGCTGTTTTTT. The encoded protein is CASSYTDSPNTGELFF.